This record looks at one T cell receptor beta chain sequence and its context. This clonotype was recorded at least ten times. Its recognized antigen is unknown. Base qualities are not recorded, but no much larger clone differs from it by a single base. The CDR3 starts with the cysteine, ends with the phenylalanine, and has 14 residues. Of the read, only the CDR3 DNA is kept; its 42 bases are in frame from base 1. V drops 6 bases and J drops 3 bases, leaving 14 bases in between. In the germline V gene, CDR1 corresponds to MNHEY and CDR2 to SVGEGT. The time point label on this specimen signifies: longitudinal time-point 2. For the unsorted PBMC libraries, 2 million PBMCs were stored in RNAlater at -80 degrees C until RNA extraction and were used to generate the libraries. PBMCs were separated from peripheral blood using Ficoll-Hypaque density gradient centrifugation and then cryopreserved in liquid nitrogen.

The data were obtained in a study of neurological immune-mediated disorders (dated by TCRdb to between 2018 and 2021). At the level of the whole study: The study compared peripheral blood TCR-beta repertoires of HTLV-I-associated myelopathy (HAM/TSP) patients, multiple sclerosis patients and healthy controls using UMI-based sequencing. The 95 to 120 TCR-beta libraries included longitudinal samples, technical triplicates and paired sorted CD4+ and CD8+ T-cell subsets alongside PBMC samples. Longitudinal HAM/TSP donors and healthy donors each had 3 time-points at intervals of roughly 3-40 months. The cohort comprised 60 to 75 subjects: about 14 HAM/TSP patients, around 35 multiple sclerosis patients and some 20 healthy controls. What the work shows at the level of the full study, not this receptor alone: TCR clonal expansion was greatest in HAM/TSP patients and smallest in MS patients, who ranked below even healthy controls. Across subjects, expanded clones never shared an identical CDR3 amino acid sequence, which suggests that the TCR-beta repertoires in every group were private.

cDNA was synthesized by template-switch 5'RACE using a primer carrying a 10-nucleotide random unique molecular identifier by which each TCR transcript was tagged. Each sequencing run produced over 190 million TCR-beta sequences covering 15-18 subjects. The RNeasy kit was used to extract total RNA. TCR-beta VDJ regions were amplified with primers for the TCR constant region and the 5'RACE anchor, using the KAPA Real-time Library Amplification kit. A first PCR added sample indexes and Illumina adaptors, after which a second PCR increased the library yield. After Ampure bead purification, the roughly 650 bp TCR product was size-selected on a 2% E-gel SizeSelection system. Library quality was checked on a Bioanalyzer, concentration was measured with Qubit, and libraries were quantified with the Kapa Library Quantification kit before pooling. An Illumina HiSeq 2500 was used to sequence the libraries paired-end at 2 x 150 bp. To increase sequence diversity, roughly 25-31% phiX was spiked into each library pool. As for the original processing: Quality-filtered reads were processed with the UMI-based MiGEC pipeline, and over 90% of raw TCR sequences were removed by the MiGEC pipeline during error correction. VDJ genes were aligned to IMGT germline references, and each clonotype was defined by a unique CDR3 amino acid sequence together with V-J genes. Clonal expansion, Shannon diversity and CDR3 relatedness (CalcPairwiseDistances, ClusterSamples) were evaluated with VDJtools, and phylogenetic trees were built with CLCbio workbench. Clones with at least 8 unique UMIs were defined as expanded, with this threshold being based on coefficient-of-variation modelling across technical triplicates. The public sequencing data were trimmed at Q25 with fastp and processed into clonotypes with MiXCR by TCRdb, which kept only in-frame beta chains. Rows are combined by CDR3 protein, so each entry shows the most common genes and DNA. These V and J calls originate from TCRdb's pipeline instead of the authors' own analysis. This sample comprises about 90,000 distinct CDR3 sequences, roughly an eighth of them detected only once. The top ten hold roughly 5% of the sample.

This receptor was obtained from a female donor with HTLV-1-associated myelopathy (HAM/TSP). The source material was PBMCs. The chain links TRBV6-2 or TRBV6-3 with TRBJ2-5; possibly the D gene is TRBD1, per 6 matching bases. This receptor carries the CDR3 CASRHFSGEETQYF. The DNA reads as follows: TGTGCCAGCAGACATTTTTCAGGGGAAGAGACCCAGTACTTC.